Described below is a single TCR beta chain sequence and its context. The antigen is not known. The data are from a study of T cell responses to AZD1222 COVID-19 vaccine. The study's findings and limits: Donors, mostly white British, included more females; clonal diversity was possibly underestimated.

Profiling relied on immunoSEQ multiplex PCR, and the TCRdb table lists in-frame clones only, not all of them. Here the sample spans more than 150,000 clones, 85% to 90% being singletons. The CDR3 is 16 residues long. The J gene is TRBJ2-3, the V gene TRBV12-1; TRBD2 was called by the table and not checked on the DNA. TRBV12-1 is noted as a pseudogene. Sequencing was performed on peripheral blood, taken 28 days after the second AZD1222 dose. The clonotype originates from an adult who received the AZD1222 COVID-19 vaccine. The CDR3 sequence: CASSSPLAGGSDTQYF. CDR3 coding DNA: TGTGCCAGCAGCTCACCACTAGCGGGAGGGTCAGATACGCAGTATTTT.